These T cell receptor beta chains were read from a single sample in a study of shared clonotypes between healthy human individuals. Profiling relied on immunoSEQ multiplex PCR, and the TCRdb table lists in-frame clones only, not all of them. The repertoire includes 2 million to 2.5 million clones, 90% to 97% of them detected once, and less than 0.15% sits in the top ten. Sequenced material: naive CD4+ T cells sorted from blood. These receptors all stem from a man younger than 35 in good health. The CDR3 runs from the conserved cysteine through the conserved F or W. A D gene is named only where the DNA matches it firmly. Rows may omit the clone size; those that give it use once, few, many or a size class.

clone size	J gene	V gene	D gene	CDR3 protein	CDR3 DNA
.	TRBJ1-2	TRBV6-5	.	CASSYSTDGGYTF	TGTGCCAGCAGTTACTCGACAGATGGCGGCTACACCTTC
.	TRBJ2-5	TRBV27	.	CASSSQGQETQYF	TGTGCCAGCAGTTCCCAGGGGCAGGAGACCCAGTACTTC
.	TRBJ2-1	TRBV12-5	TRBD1	CASGWGQGVHNEQFF	TGTGCTAGTGGTTGGGGACAGGGGGTCCACAATGAGCAGTTCTTC
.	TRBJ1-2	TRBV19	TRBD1	CASSILDRQFYGYTF	TGTGCCAGTAGTATATTGGACAGGCAGTTCTATGGCTACACCTTC
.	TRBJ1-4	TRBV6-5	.	CASSGQGSEKLFF	TGTGCCAGCAGCGGGCAGGGGAGTGAAAAACTGTTTTTT
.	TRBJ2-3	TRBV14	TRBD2	CASSNGLAGVTDTQYF	TGTGCCAGCAGCAACGGACTAGCGGGAGTAACAGATACGCAGTATTTT
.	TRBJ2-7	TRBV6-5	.	CASTAPEVGSYEQYF	TGTGCCAGCACCGCCCCCGAGGTGGGCTCCTACGAGCAGTACTTC
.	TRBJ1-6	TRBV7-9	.	CASRESGDTAALHF	TGTGCCAGCCGGGAATCGGGGGACACTGCAGCCCTCCACTTT
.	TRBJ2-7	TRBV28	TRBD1	CASSSWTGGSYEQYF	TGTGCCAGCAGTTCGTGGACAGGGGGGTCCTACGAGCAGTACTTC
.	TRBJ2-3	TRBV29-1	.	CSVVRRSSTDTQYF	TGCAGCGTTGTACGGCGGTCTAGCACAGATACGCAGTATTTT
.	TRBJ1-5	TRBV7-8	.	CASSPVEGSNQPQHF	TGTGCCAGCAGCCCCGTGGAAGGTAGCAATCAGCCCCAGCATTTT
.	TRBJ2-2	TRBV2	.	CASSLTSLTSNTGELFF	TGTGCCAGCAGCTTGACGAGCCTCACGTCGAACACCGGGGAGCTGTTTTTT
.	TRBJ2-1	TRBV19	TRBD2	CASSPRTSGITPLYNEQFF	TGTGCCAGTAGTCCCCGCACTAGCGGGATAACCCCCCTATACAATGAGCAGTTCTTC
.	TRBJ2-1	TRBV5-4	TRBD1	CASSLDRGSYNEQFF	TGTGCCAGCAGCTTGGACAGGGGGAGCTACAATGAGCAGTTCTTC
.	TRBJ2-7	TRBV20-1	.	CSAKHYEQYF	TGCAGTGCTAAGCACTACGAGCAGTACTTC
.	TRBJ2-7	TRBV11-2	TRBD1	CASSLGGGASYEQYF	TGTGCCAGCAGCTTAGGAGGGGGCGCCTCCTACGAGCAGTACTTC
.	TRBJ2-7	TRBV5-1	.	CASSLGSRGDYEQYF	TGCGCCAGCAGCTTGGGCTCAAGGGGTGATTACGAGCAGTACTTC
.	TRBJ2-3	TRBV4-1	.	CASSQPSGLAITDTQYF	TGCGCCAGCAGCCAGCCCTCGGGACTGGCGATCACAGATACGCAGTATTTT
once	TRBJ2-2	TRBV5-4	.	CATRTENTGELFF	TGTGCCACAAGGACGGAGAACACCGGGGAGCTGTTTTTT
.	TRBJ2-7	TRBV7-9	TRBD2	CASSLGGATYEQYF	TGTGCCAGCAGCCTCGGGGGGGCGACCTACGAGCAGTACTTC